This T cell receptor beta chain derives from a study of blood T cell repertoires in COVID-19. This CDR3 spans 20 amino acids. The J segment lost 5 bases and the V segment lost 2 bases, leaving 15 bases of the junction unmatched. The germline gives CDR1 LGHNA, CDR2 YNFKEQ. In the authors' methods: The authors estimated nucleated cell counts from reference gene primer amplification. The method was immunoSEQ multiplex PCR; TCRdb's version includes in-frame clones alone and lacks a portion of them. The V and J calls and clone size come from that table; D and trimming were worked out from the DNA. The sample lists fewer than 350,000 clones, around 86% occurring once.

The rearrangement links TRBV4-2 to TRBJ2-5, with TRBD2 identical over 15 bases. Sequencing was done on a sample of peripheral blood. The source of this sequence is a woman in her sixties or seventies with active or convalescent COVID-19. This CDR3 reads CASSQYLTGTSGGQHETQYF. CDR3 bases: TGTGCCAGCAGCCAATACTTAACCGGGACTAGCGGGGGGCAACACGAGACCCAGTACTTC.